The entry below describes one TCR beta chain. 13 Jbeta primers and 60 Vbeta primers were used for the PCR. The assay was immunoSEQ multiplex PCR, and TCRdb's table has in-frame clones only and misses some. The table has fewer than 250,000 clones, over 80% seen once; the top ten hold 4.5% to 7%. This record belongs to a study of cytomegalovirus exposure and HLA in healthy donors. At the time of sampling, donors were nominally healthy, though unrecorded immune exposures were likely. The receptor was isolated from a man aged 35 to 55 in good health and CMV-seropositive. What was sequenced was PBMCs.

The CDR3 DNA reads TGTGCCAGTAGTATAGGCAGAACAACTAATGAAAAACTGTTTTTT. As protein: CASSIGRTTNEKLFF. The V call is TRBV19, the J call TRBJ1-4, with unresolved D. V lost 1 base, J lost 0 bases, and 6 bases lay in between. CDR3 length: 15 residues. Germline CDR1 LNHDA, CDR2 SQIVND (reference sequence).